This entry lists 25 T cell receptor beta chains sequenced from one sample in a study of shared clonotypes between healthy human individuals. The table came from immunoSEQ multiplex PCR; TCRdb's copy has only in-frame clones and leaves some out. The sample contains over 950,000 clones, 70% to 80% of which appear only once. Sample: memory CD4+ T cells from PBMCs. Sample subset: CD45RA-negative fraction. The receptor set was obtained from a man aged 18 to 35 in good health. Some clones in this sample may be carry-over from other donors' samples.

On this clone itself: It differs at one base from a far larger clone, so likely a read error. DNA for the CDR3: TGTGCCAGCAGCGACCGGGACAGGGTCCACGAGCAGTACTTC. This sequence encodes CASSDRDRVHEQYF. The chain is built from TRBV7-8 and TRBJ2-7, with 9 bases that match TRBD1. This CDR3 comprises 14 residues. The V and J ends lost 5 bases and 5 bases, in that order; junction bases with no gene match: 7. From germline, CDR1 is SGHVS and CDR2 FQNEAQ.

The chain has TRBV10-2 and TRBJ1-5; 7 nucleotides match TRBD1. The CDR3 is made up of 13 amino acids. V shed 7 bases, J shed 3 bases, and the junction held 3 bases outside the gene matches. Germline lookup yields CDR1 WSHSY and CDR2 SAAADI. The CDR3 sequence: CASKGQPNQPQHF. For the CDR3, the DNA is TGCGCCAGCAAGGGACAGCCCAATCAGCCCCAGCATTTT.

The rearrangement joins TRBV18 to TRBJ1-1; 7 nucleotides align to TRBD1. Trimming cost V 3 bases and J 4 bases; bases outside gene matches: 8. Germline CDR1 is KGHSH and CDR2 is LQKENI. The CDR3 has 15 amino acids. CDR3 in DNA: TGTGCCAGCTCACCCGTGGAACAGGGGTTCACTGAAGCTTTCTTT. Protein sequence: CASSPVEQGFTEAFF.

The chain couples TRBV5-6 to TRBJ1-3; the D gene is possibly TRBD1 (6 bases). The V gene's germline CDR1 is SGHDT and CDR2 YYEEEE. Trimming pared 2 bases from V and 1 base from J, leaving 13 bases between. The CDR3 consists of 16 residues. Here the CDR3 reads CASSLTGTPSGNTIYF. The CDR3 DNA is TGTGCCAGCAGCTTAACCGGGACACCTTCTGGAAACACCATATATTTT.

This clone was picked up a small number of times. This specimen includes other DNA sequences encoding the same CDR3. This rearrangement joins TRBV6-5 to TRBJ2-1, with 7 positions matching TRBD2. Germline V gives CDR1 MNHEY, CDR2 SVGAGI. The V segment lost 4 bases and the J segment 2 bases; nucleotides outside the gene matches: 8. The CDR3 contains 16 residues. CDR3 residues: CASSSGAGSAYNEQFF. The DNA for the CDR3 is TGTGCCAGCAGTTCCGGAGCGGGAAGCGCCTACAATGAGCAGTTCTTC.

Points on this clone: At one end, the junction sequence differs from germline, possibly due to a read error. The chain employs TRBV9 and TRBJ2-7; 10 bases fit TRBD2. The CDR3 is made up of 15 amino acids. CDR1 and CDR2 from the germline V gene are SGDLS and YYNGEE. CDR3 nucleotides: TGTGCCAGCAGCCCGAGGACTAGCGGCTCCTACGGGCAGTACTTC. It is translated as CASSPRTSGSYGQYF.

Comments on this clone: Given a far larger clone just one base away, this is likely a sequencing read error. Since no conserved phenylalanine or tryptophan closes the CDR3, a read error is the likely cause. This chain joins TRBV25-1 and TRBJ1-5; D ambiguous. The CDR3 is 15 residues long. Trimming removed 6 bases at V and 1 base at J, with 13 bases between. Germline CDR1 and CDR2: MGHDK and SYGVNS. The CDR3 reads CASSPSVGSNQPQHY. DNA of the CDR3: TGTGCCAGCAGCCCATCCGTGGGGAGCAATCAGCCCCAGCATTAT.

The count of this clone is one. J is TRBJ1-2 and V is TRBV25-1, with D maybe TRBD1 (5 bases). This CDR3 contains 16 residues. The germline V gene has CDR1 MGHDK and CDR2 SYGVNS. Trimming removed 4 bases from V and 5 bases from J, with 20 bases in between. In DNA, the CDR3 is TGTGCCAGCAGTGTAGGGGCTGGGGCTTTACGGTATGGCTACACCTTC. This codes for CASSVGAGALRYGYTF.

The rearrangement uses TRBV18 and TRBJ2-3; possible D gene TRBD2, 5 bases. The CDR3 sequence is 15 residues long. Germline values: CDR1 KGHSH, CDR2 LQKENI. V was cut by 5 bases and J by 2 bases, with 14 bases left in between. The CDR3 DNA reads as TGTGCCAGCTCAGCAAATTCCGGGAACACAGATACGCAGTATTTT. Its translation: CASSANSGNTDTQYF.

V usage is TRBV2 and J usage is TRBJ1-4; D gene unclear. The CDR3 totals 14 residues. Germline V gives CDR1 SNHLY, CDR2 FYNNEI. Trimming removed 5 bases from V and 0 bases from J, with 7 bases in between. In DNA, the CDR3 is TGTGCCAGCAGTTCAGACGCAACTAATGAAAAACTGTTTTTT. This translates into CASSSDATNEKLFF.

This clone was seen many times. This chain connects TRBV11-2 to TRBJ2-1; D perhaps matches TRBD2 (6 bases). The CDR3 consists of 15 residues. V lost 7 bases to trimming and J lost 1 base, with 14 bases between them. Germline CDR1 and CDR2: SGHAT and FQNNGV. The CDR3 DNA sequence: TGTGCCAGCAATTCCGGGAGCGGGTCCTACAATGAGCAGTTCTTC. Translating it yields CASNSGSGSYNEQFF.

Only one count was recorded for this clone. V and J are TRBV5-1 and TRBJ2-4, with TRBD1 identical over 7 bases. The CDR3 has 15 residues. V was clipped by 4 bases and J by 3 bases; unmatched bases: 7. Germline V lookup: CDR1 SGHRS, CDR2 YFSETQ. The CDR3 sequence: CASSLTGVVKNIQYF. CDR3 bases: TGCGCCAGCAGCCTAACAGGGGTAGTCAAAAACATTCAGTACTTC.

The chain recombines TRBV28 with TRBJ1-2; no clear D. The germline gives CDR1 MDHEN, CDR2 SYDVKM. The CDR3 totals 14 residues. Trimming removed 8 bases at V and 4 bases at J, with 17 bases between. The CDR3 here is CASGFSRGTYGYTF. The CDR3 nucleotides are TGTGCCAGCGGATTTAGTCGGGGAACCTATGGCTACACCTTC.

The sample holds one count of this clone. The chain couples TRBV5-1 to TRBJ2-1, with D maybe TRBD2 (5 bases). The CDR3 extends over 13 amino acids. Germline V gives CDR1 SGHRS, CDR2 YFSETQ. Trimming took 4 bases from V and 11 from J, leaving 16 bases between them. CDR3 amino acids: CASSQDWQSQQFF. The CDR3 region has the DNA TGCGCCAGCAGCCAGGACTGGCAATCCCAGCAGTTCTTC.

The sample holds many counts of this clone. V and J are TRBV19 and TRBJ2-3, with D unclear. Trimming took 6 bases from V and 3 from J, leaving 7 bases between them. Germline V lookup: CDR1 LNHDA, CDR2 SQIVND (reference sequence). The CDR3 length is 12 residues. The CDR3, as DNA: TGTGCCAGTAGAATGGCTACAGATACGCAGTATTTT. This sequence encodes CASRMATDTQYF. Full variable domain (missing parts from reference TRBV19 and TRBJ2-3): DGGITQSPKYLFRKEGQNVTLSCEQNLNHDAMYWYRQDPGQGLRLIYYSQIVNDFQKGDIAEGYSVSREKKESFPLTVTSAQKNPTAFYLCASRMATDTQYFGPGTRLTVL.

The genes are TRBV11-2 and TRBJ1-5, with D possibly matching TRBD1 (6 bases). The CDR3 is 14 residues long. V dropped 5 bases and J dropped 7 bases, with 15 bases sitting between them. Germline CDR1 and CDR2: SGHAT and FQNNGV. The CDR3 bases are TGTGCCAGCAGCCTGGGGACATCGGGGCAGCCCCAGCATTTT. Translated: CASSLGTSGQPQHF.

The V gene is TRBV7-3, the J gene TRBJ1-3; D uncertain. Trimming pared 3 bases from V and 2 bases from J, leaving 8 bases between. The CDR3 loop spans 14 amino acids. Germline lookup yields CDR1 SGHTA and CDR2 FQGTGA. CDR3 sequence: CASSLQVPGNTIYF. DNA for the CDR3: TGTGCCAGCAGCTTGCAAGTCCCTGGAAACACCATATATTTT.

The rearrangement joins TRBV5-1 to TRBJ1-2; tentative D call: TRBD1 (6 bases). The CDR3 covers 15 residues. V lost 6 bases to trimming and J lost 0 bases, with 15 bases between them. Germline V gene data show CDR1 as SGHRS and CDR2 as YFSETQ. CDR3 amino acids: CASTWETGANYGYTF. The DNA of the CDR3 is TGCGCCAGCACCTGGGAGACAGGCGCTAACTATGGCTACACCTTC.

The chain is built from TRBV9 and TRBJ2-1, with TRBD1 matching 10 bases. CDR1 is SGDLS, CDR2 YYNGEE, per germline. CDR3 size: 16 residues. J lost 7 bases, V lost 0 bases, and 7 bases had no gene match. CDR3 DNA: TGTGCCAGCAGCGTAGCTCTGGGACAGGGGAAGAATGAGCAGTTCTTC. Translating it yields CASSVALGQGKNEQFF.

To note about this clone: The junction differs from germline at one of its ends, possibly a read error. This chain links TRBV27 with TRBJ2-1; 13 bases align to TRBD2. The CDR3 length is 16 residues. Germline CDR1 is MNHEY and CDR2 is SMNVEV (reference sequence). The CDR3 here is CASCMTSGGRYSEQFF. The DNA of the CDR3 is TGTGCCAGCTGCATGACTAGCGGGGGGAGGTACAGTGAGCAGTTCTTC.

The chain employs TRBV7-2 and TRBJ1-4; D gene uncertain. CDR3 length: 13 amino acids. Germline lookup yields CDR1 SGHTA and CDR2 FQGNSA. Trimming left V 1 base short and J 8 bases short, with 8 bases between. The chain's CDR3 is CASSLGPTEKLFF. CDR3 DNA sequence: TGTGCCAGCAGCTTAGGCCCGACGGAAAAACTGTTTTTT.

The CDR3 region is CASSPEAGTGLSEQYF. DNA of the CDR3: TGCGCCAGCAGTCCAGAGGCCGGGACAGGGTTGTCCGAGCAGTACTTC. The chain carries TRBV23-1 and TRBJ2-7, with 9 positions matching TRBD1. TRBV23-1 is an ORF, with its function uncertain. The CDR3 runs 16 residues. V dropped 4 bases and J dropped 6; count of bases not matched to a gene: 13.

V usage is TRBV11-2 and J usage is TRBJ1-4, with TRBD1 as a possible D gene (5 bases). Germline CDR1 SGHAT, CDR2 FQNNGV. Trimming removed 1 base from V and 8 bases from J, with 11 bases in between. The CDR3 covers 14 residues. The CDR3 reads CASSLGRTSEKLFF. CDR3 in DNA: TGTGCCAGCAGCTTAGGCCGGACATCGGAAAAACTGTTTTTT.

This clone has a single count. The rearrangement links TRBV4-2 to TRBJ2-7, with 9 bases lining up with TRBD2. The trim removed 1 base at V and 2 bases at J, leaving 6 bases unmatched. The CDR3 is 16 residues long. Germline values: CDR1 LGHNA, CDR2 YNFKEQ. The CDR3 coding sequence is TGTGCCAGCAGCCAAGCGGACGCGGGAGGGCCCTACGAGCAGTACTTC. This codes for CASSQADAGGPYEQYF.

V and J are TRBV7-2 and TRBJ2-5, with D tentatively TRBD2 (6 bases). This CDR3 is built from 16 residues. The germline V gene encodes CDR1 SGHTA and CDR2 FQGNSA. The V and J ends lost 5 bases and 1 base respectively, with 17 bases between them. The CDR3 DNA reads TGTGCCAGCAGCCGCGGGCCGGGGGTAGGCCAAGAGACCCAGTACTTC. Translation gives CASSRGPGVGQETQYF.